The present TCR beta chain was sequenced within a study of blood T cells in healthy people across ages. Study findings and constraints: Long-lived donors exceeded aged donors in naive CD4+ cells and diversity.

The table lists this clonotype with a few counts. Its antigen is still unknown. A second PCR of roughly 7 to 11 cycles used a sample-barcoded 5' primer and a J-beta primer mix. There were at least 2.5 million CDR3-containing paired-end reads obtained from each sample. From the 5' RACE reads, TCRdb called clonotypes with MiXCR, one entry per CDR3 protein. The sample shows 600,000 or so distinct CDR3 sequences, 45% to 55% of them seen only once. The sequence was obtained from a man older than 75 in good health. Sequenced sample: blood.

The CDR3 loop is CASSQAWDAWETQYF. Here the CDR3 DNA reads TGCGCCAGCAGCCAGGCTTGGGACGCCTGGGAGACCCAGTACTTC. The J gene is TRBJ2-5, the V gene TRBV4-3; D could derive from TRBD1 or TRBD2 (5 bases each). Trimming left V 3 bases short and J 5 bases short, with 16 bases between. The CDR3 is made up of 15 amino acids. Germline V gene sequence: CDR1 LGHNA, CDR2 YSLEER.